These T cell receptor beta chains were read from a single sample in a study of T cells in Graves' hyperthyroidism and ophthalmopathy. TCRdb ran MiXCR on the multiplex PCR reads and lists one entry per CDR3 protein. The data show hundreds of thousands of distinct CDR3 sequences, roughly 15% seen once. Sequenced sample: blood. Receptors originate from a middle-aged woman with Graves' ophthalmopathy. CDR3s include the opening cysteine and the closing phenylalanine or tryptophan. The order of the fields is D gene, V gene, clone size, J gene, CDR3 DNA, CDR3 protein. The D gene is left open where the match is weak. The size entry is marked missing in some rows and otherwise reads once, few, many or a size class.

d_gene: -; v_gene: TRBV2; abundance: many; j_gene: TRBJ2-3; CDR3nt: TGTGCCAGCAGGCCAGCGTTTAGCACAGATACGCAGTATTTT; CDR3aa: CASRPAFSTDTQYF
d_gene: -; v_gene: TRBV12-3/TRBV12-4; abundance: -; j_gene: TRBJ2-3; CDR3nt: TGTGCCAGCATGACTGGCACGGGTACGCAGTATTTT; CDR3aa: CASMTGTGTQYF
d_gene: -; v_gene: TRBV2; abundance: -; j_gene: TRBJ1-4; CDR3nt: TGTGCCAGCAGTGTGCTGGGCCTTCGTGAAAAACTGTTTTTT; CDR3aa: CASSVLGLREKLFF
d_gene: TRBD2; v_gene: TRBV20-1; abundance: -; j_gene: TRBJ2-3; CDR3nt: TGCAGTGCCACACCCCTAGCGGGATCCGGAGATACGCAGTATTTT; CDR3aa: CSATPLAGSGDTQYF
d_gene: TRBD2; v_gene: TRBV3-1; abundance: many; j_gene: TRBJ2-3; CDR3nt: TGTGCCAGCAGCCCGACGGGACTAGCGGCTAGCACAGATACGCAGTATTTT; CDR3aa: CASSPTGLAASTDTQYF
d_gene: -; v_gene: TRBV13; abundance: few; j_gene: TRBJ1-2; CDR3nt: TGTGCCAGCAGCTTAGGGGCAGAGACCCATGGCTACACCTTC; CDR3aa: CASSLGAETHGYTF
d_gene: TRBD1; v_gene: TRBV2; abundance: -; j_gene: TRBJ1-3; CDR3nt: TGTGCCTCCCACCGGGACAGAGTAAACACCATATATTTT; CDR3aa: CASHRDRVNTIYF
d_gene: -; v_gene: TRBV2; abundance: many; j_gene: TRBJ1-2; CDR3nt: TGTGCCAGCAGGATGGGCGGGACTAACTATGGCTACACCTTC; CDR3aa: CASRMGGTNYGYTF
d_gene: TRBD1; v_gene: TRBV5-1; abundance: many; j_gene: TRBJ1-1; CDR3nt: TGCGCCAGCAGCTTTACAGGGGGCTTGAACACTGAAGCTTTCTTT; CDR3aa: CASSFTGGLNTEAFF
d_gene: -; v_gene: TRBV5-1; abundance: many; j_gene: TRBJ2-4; CDR3nt: TGCGCCAGCAGCTTGGGGGGGGCGTCGGACATTCAGTACTTC; CDR3aa: CASSLGGASDIQYF
d_gene: TRBD2; v_gene: TRBV5-1; abundance: many; j_gene: TRBJ2-7; CDR3nt: TGCGCCAGCAGCTTCGGGACTAGCGGGATGAACGAGCAGTACTTC; CDR3aa: CASSFGTSGMNEQYF
d_gene: TRBD1; v_gene: TRBV27; abundance: -; j_gene: TRBJ2-7; CDR3nt: TGTGCCAGCACAAGGACAGGGACCTACGAGCAGTACTTC; CDR3aa: CASTRTGTYEQYF
d_gene: TRBD2; v_gene: TRBV6-1; abundance: many; j_gene: TRBJ2-7; CDR3nt: TGTGCCAGCAGCCACCCTAGCGGAAGCTCCTACGAGCAGTACTTC; CDR3aa: CASSHPSGSSYEQYF
d_gene: TRBD2; v_gene: TRBV29-1; abundance: -; j_gene: TRBJ2-1; CDR3nt: TGCAGCGTGGGGGGGATTTCTCTGTTCTTC; CDR3aa: CSVGGISLFF
d_gene: -; v_gene: TRBV20-1; abundance: -; j_gene: TRBJ1-4; CDR3nt: TGCAGTGTTAACAAGGCAACTAATGAAAAACTGTTTTTT; CDR3aa: CSVNKATNEKLFF
d_gene: TRBD1; v_gene: TRBV4-1; abundance: -; j_gene: TRBJ2-7; CDR3nt: TGCGCCAGCAGCCGCTCCCGGGACAGGGATCTGGGCACCTACGAGCAGTACTTC; CDR3aa: CASSRSRDRDLGTYEQYF
d_gene: TRBD2; v_gene: TRBV11-2; abundance: many; j_gene: TRBJ2-1; CDR3nt: TGTGCCAGCAGCCTGGCCAGCGGGAACTCCTACAATGAGCAGTTCTTC; CDR3aa: CASSLASGNSYNEQFF
d_gene: -; v_gene: TRBV19; abundance: -; j_gene: TRBJ1-5; CDR3nt: TGTGCCAGTAGCAAACCAGGCTCCCGTCGGCCCCAGCATTTT; CDR3aa: CASSKPGSRRPQHF
d_gene: -; v_gene: TRBV20-1; abundance: many; j_gene: TRBJ2-7; CDR3nt: TGCAGTGCTAGATCAGGGTCTTACGAGCAGTACTTC; CDR3aa: CSARSGSYEQYF
d_gene: TRBD1; v_gene: TRBV6-1; abundance: many; j_gene: TRBJ1-5; CDR3nt: TGTGCCAGCAGGGGCAGGGGGAGCAATCAGCCCCAGCATTTT; CDR3aa: CASRGRGSNQPQHF
d_gene: -; v_gene: TRBV30; abundance: many; j_gene: TRBJ1-5; CDR3nt: TGTGCCTGGAGTCGTGACAGAAACCTTAATCAGCCCCAGCATTTT; CDR3aa: CAWSRDRNLNQPQHF
d_gene: TRBD1; v_gene: TRBV11-1; abundance: few; j_gene: TRBJ2-4; CDR3nt: TGTGCCAGCAGCCCAAGGACAGGGACGATCGGCAAAAACATTCAGTACTTC; CDR3aa: CASSPRTGTIGKNIQYF
d_gene: -; v_gene: TRBV9; abundance: -; j_gene: TRBJ1-6; CDR3nt: TGTGCCAGCAGCGTAGGACAGGCCAATTCACCCCTCCACTTT; CDR3aa: CASSVGQANSPLHF
d_gene: TRBD1; v_gene: TRBV6-2/TRBV6-3; abundance: -; j_gene: TRBJ1-6; CDR3nt: TGTGCCAGCAGTTCCGGGACAGGGGACCATCGGGCCCTCCACTTT; CDR3aa: CASSSGTGDHRALHF
d_gene: TRBD2; v_gene: TRBV3-1; abundance: many; j_gene: TRBJ2-7; CDR3nt: TGTGCCAGCAGCCAAGAAGTAGCGGGAGAAGGGGAGCAGTACTTC; CDR3aa: CASSQEVAGEGEQYF
d_gene: -; v_gene: TRBV12-3/TRBV12-4; abundance: many; j_gene: TRBJ2-7; CDR3nt: TGTGCCAGCAGTGGACAGACCTACGAGCAGTACTTC; CDR3aa: CASSGQTYEQYF
d_gene: TRBD2; v_gene: TRBV20-1; abundance: many; j_gene: TRBJ2-1; CDR3nt: TGCAGTGCTAGAGTGGCTAGCGGGAATCTTAATGAGCAGTTCTTC; CDR3aa: CSARVASGNLNEQFF
d_gene: TRBD1; v_gene: TRBV6-2/TRBV6-3; abundance: -; j_gene: TRBJ1-2; CDR3nt: TGTGCCAGCAGTGGAGGGGACAGCGATTATGGCTACACCTTC; CDR3aa: CASSGGDSDYGYTF
d_gene: -; v_gene: TRBV20-1; abundance: many; j_gene: TRBJ2-5; CDR3nt: TGCAGTGCTAGAATAGCGACCGGGAAGACCCAGTACTTC; CDR3aa: CSARIATGKTQYF
d_gene: -; v_gene: TRBV6-2/TRBV6-3; abundance: -; j_gene: TRBJ2-1; CDR3nt: TGTGCCAGCAGTTACGGGGTAACATTGGGGGGATCCCCTGAGCAGTTCTTC; CDR3aa: CASSYGVTLGGSPEQFF
d_gene: TRBD1; v_gene: TRBV10-3; abundance: -; j_gene: TRBJ1-2; CDR3nt: TGTGCCACCCTCCCGGACAGGGTCAGCTATGGCTACACCTTC; CDR3aa: CATLPDRVSYGYTF
d_gene: -; v_gene: TRBV6-1; abundance: many; j_gene: TRBJ2-3; CDR3nt: TGTGCCAGCAGAGATGGACCCTCTAGCACAGATACGCAGTATTTT; CDR3aa: CASRDGPSSTDTQYF
d_gene: -; v_gene: TRBV25-1; abundance: -; j_gene: TRBJ1-4; CDR3nt: TGTGCCAGCAGTGTGACTGGGTTGGGAAAACTGTTTTTT; CDR3aa: CASSVTGLGKLFF
d_gene: TRBD2; v_gene: TRBV6-1; abundance: many; j_gene: TRBJ2-1; CDR3nt: TGTGCCAGCAGTGAATGGAGGAGCGGGGGGTGGGATGAGCAGTTCTTC; CDR3aa: CASSEWRSGGWDEQFF
d_gene: -; v_gene: TRBV29-1; abundance: -; j_gene: TRBJ1-4; CDR3nt: TGCAGCGTTGCACCCTCCGGGGAAAAACTGTTTTTT; CDR3aa: CSVAPSGEKLFF
d_gene: TRBD2; v_gene: TRBV5-4; abundance: few; j_gene: TRBJ2-3; CDR3nt: TGTGCCAGCAGCCCCGCCGGGACTAGCGGGGTACATACGCAGTATTTT; CDR3aa: CASSPAGTSGVHTQYF
d_gene: -; v_gene: TRBV6-2/TRBV6-3; abundance: many; j_gene: TRBJ1-6; CDR3nt: TGTGCCAGCAGTTACGGGTTTACTTCACCCCTCCACTTT; CDR3aa: CASSYGFTSPLHF
d_gene: -; v_gene: TRBV3-1; abundance: -; j_gene: TRBJ2-2; CDR3nt: TGTGCCAGCAGCCCTCGGACATTTTCGACCGGGGAGCTGTTTTTT; CDR3aa: CASSPRTFSTGELFF
d_gene: TRBD1; v_gene: TRBV3-1; abundance: few; j_gene: TRBJ2-2; CDR3nt: TGTGCCAGCAGCCCGGGACAGGTGGACACCGGGGAGCTGTTTTTT; CDR3aa: CASSPGQVDTGELFF
d_gene: -; v_gene: TRBV11-2; abundance: many; j_gene: TRBJ2-2; CDR3nt: TGTGCCAGCAGCCACCAGGGGATCCCCGGGGAGCTGTTTTTT; CDR3aa: CASSHQGIPGELFF
d_gene: -; v_gene: TRBV5-1; abundance: many; j_gene: TRBJ1-4; CDR3nt: TGCGCCAGCAGGGAAGGTCTGACTAATGAAAAACTGTTTTTT; CDR3aa: CASREGLTNEKLFF
d_gene: -; v_gene: TRBV2; abundance: many; j_gene: TRBJ2-1; CDR3nt: TGTGCCAGCAGTGAAGTGGGATTATACAATGAGCAGTTCTTC; CDR3aa: CASSEVGLYNEQFF
d_gene: TRBD2; v_gene: TRBV20-1; abundance: many; j_gene: TRBJ2-1; CDR3nt: TGCAGTGGAAAGACTAGCGGGAGATACAATGAGCAGTTCTTC; CDR3aa: CSGKTSGRYNEQFF
d_gene: TRBD2; v_gene: TRBV24-1; abundance: many; j_gene: TRBJ2-3; CDR3nt: TGTGCCACCAGTGACCTCGGACTAGCGGGGGACACAGATACGCAGTATTTT; CDR3aa: CATSDLGLAGDTDTQYF
d_gene: -; v_gene: TRBV20-1; abundance: -; j_gene: TRBJ1-1; CDR3nt: TGCAGTGCTAGAAGTAACGGACATGAAGCTTTCTTT; CDR3aa: CSARSNGHEAFF
d_gene: TRBD2; v_gene: TRBV20-1; abundance: many; j_gene: TRBJ2-3; CDR3nt: TGCAGTGCTACTGGAGGGCGGGGGGCTTCAGATACGCAGTATTTT; CDR3aa: CSATGGRGASDTQYF
d_gene: TRBD2; v_gene: TRBV5-1; abundance: many; j_gene: TRBJ2-1; CDR3nt: TGCGCCAGCAGCTTGGCGGCTAGCGGGGTCGTTGAGCAGTTCTTC; CDR3aa: CASSLAASGVVEQFF
d_gene: TRBD2; v_gene: TRBV6-1; abundance: few; j_gene: TRBJ2-3; CDR3nt: TGTGCCAGCTCACAGACTAGCGGGGGGGTAGATACGCAGTATTTT; CDR3aa: CASSQTSGGVDTQYF
d_gene: -; v_gene: TRBV11-2; abundance: many; j_gene: TRBJ1-4; CDR3nt: TGTGCCACCCGTGGGTTGGCTAATGAAAAACTGTTTTTT; CDR3aa: CATRGLANEKLFF
d_gene: -; v_gene: TRBV18; abundance: -; j_gene: TRBJ1-1; CDR3nt: TGTGCCAGCTCACCGAATATGGACAGTATGAACACTGAAGCTTTCTTT; CDR3aa: CASSPNMDSMNTEAFF
d_gene: -; v_gene: TRBV2; abundance: many; j_gene: TRBJ1-1; CDR3nt: TGTGCCAGCAGTGGCCTCGGGGGCACTGAAGCTTTCTTT; CDR3aa: CASSGLGGTEAFF
d_gene: -; v_gene: TRBV14; abundance: few; j_gene: TRBJ2-2; CDR3nt: TGTGCCAGCAGCCTAAGCCACAGGGACGTGTCCGGGGAGCTGTTTTTT; CDR3aa: CASSLSHRDVSGELFF
d_gene: -; v_gene: TRBV7-2; abundance: -; j_gene: TRBJ2-1; CDR3nt: TGTGCCAGTGCTATAGCGGAGACCTACAATGAGCAGTTCTTC; CDR3aa: CASAIAETYNEQFF
d_gene: -; v_gene: TRBV5-1; abundance: few; j_gene: TRBJ1-2; CDR3nt: TGCGCCAGCAGCCAGGGAGGGGGCTACACCTTC; CDR3aa: CASSQGGGYTF
d_gene: TRBD2; v_gene: TRBV5-1; abundance: few; j_gene: TRBJ2-1; CDR3nt: TGCGCCAGCAGCTGGACTAGCGGGACAGGCTATGAGCAGTTCTTC; CDR3aa: CASSWTSGTGYEQFF
d_gene: -; v_gene: TRBV7-3; abundance: many; j_gene: TRBJ2-3; CDR3nt: TGTGCCAGCAGCCAGTGGGGACAAAGCACAGATACGCAGTATTTT; CDR3aa: CASSQWGQSTDTQYF
d_gene: -; v_gene: TRBV5-5; abundance: -; j_gene: TRBJ2-2; CDR3nt: TGTGCCAGCAGCCTTAGGTACTACAACACCGGGGAGCTGTTTTTT; CDR3aa: CASSLRYYNTGELFF
d_gene: -; v_gene: TRBV5-1; abundance: -; j_gene: TRBJ2-5; CDR3nt: TGCGCCAGCAGCTTGGTTGGTAGCCCCAAAGAGACCCAGTACTTC; CDR3aa: CASSLVGSPKETQYF
d_gene: -; v_gene: TRBV4-1; abundance: -; j_gene: TRBJ1-5; CDR3nt: TGCGCCAGCAGCCCTTCCGGGACGGTAAATCAGCCCCAGCATTTT; CDR3aa: CASSPSGTVNQPQHF
d_gene: -; v_gene: TRBV19; abundance: -; j_gene: TRBJ2-2; CDR3nt: TGTGCCAGTAGTATAGGGAGAACCGGGGAGCTGTTTTTT; CDR3aa: CASSIGRTGELFF